Presented here are 21 T cell receptor beta chains from one specimen sequenced in a study of beta chain features in type 1 diabetes. Overall study findings and caveats: Shortening that was moderate but significant affected the TCRB CDR3s of Type 1 diabetes patients in all four CD4+ subsets.

No antigen is known for these receptors. Expressed TCRB transcripts were sequenced after all isolated RNA was converted to cDNA. Only in-frame clones appear in the TCRdb table, and some are missing; sequencing was by immunoSEQ multiplex PCR. This sample has around 260,000 clones, with roughly 25% found just once. Source material: naive CD4+ T cells from blood. The source of these receptors is a woman aged 25 to 45 with type 1 diabetes.

This clone was observed a few times. This chain links TRBV11-1 with TRBJ2-1; 9 bases line up with TRBD2. From germline, CDR1 is SGHAT and CDR2 FQDESV (reference sequence). CDR3 length: 16 residues. V trimming: 5 bases; J trimming: 9 bases; junction bases outside the gene matches: 14. CDR3 loop: CASSPRTREGRGEQFF. In DNA form, the CDR3 reads TGTGCCAGCAGCCCGAGGACGCGGGAGGGCCGCGGTGAGCAGTTCTTC.

This clone has just a few counts. The chain carries TRBV5-4 and TRBJ2-7; D is ambiguous. The CDR3 covers 16 residues. The V gene's germline CDR1 is SGHNT and CDR2 YYREEE (reference sequence). V was shortened by 0 bases and J by 3 bases, with 16 bases between the two germline ends. CDR3 region: CASSLGPTVHLYEQYF. CDR3 coding DNA: TGTGCCAGCAGCTTGGGCCCGACTGTACATCTCTACGAGCAGTACTTC.

The V and J genes are TRBV4-1 and TRBJ2-7, with TRBD2 matching over 7 bases. Trimming removed 0 bases from V and 1 base from J; junction bases left unmatched: 9. This CDR3 region has 17 residues. Looked up from germline, CDR1 is MGHRA and CDR2 is YSYEKL. DNA of the CDR3: TGCGCCAGCAGCCAAGATCCGTCTAGCGGAGTTTCCTACGAGCAGTACTTC. Its protein product is CASSQDPSSGVSYEQYF.

There are a few counts of this clone. This chain links TRBV4-1 with TRBJ2-7; tentative D call: TRBD2 (5 bases). This CDR3 has 18 amino acids. Germline loops: CDR1 MGHRA, CDR2 YSYEKL. V dropped 0 bases and J dropped 2 bases, with 20 bases sitting between them. In DNA, the CDR3 is TGCGCCAGCAGCCAAGATTGGGCAGCGGTAACCGTTCCCTACGAGCAGTACTTC. This translates into CASSQDWAAVTVPYEQYF.

This clone was detected only a few times. The chain recombines TRBV28 with TRBJ1-1, with D possibly matching TRBD1 (5 bases). The germline gives CDR1 MDHEN, CDR2 SYDVKM. Trimming took off 5 bases at V and 1 base at J, with 8 bases between the two ends. The CDR3 length is 13 residues. CDR3 region: CASSITGNTEAFF. In nucleotides, the CDR3 is TGTGCCAGCAGTATAACAGGGAACACTGAAGCTTTCTTT. Filled out from reference TRBV28 and TRBJ1-1, the complete variable domain reads DVKVTQSSRYLVKRTGEKVFLECVQDMDHENMFWYRQDPGLGLRLIYFSYDVKMKEKGDIPEGYSVSREKKERFSLILESASTNQTSMYLCASSITGNTEAFFGQGTRLTVV.

This rearrangement joins TRBV5-1 to TRBJ2-7; the D is unclear. V was clipped by 3 bases and J by 2 bases, with 12 bases between them. Germline loops: CDR1 SGHRS, CDR2 YFSETQ. This CDR3 has 14 amino acids. CDR3 sequence: CASSSAAQTYEQYF. CDR3 bases: TGCGCCAGCAGCTCGGCGGCGCAAACCTACGAGCAGTACTTC.

Only a few counts were recorded for this clone. J is TRBJ1-1 and V is TRBV30; D is unresolved. This CDR3 spans 13 amino acids. V shed 0 bases and J shed 1 base, with 6 bases lying between them. The V gene's germline CDR1 is GTSNPN and CDR2 SVGIG (reference sequence). In nucleotides, the CDR3 is TGTGCCTGGAGTGTAGACACGAACACTGAAGCTTTCTTT. Translation gives CAWSVDTNTEAFF.

This clone has only a few counts. The chain joins TRBV27 to TRBJ1-4; 7 bases match TRBD1. V gave up 10 bases and J gave up 5 bases; unmatched junction bases: 7. CDR3 length equals 13 residues. Germline values: CDR1 MNHEY, CDR2 SMNVEV (reference sequence). CDR3 protein: CATSRQGNEKLFF. CDR3 bases: TGTGCCACCTCGCGACAGGGAAATGAAAAACTGTTTTTT. The entire variable domain, with the rest obtained from reference TRBV27 and TRBJ1-4, is as follows: EAQVTQNPRYLITVTGKKLTVTCSQNMNHEYMSWYRQDPGLGLRQIYYSMNVEVTDKGDVPEGYKVSRKEKRNFPLILESPSPNQTSLYFCATSRQGNEKLFFGSGTQLSVL.

This clone was detected only a few times. This chain joins TRBV9 and TRBJ2-1, with a possible D match to TRBD2 (5 bases). The CDR3 is 14 residues long. V dropped 0 bases and J dropped 6 bases, with 10 bases sitting between them. Germline CDR1 SGDLS, CDR2 YYNGEE. In nucleotides, the CDR3 is TGTGCCAGCAGCGTAGATCTAGCAGGCAATGAGCAGTTCTTC. It encodes CASSVDLAGNEQFF.

This chain links TRBV6-6 with TRBJ2-1; 11 positions match TRBD2. This CDR3 is 14 amino acids long. J lost 4 bases, V lost 7 bases, and 3 bases had no gene match. CDR1 MNHNY and CDR2 SVGAGI come from the germline V gene (reference sequence). The CDR3 loop is CASTGTSGYNEQFF. The CDR3 nucleotides are TGTGCCAGCACCGGGACTAGCGGTTACAATGAGCAGTTCTTC.

The chain recombines TRBV1 with TRBJ1-1. TRBV1 represents a pseudogene. This CDR3 has 15 residues. The CDR3 spells CTSSQEEGNGTEAFF. The CDR3 nucleotides are TGCACCAGCAGCCAAGAGGAGGGGAACGGGACTGAAGCTTTCTTT.

This clone was counted between two and nine times. V is TRBV1 and J is TRBJ1-4. TRBV1 is annotated as a pseudogene. This CDR3 region has 21 residues. The chain's CDR3 is CTSSQVLLGPGEISTNEKLFF. DNA of the CDR3: TGCACCAGCAGCCAAGTCCTTCTCGGACCGGGGGAGATTTCAACTAATGAAAAACTGTTTTTT.

The table lists this clone with a few counts. Other DNA sequences in the sample encode the same CDR3. This sequence joins TRBV15 and TRBJ2-1; 7 bases match TRBD2. The CDR3 length is 16 residues. V lost 1 base and J lost 0; bases outside the gene matches: 3. Germline loops: CDR1 LNHNV, CDR2 YYDKDF (reference sequence). DNA for the CDR3: TGTGCCACCAGCAGAGTGGGGAGGGGCTCCTACAATGAGCAGTTCTTC. This sequence encodes CATSRVGRGSYNEQFF.

A remark on this clone: The same CDR3 is also encoded by other DNA sequences in this sample. J is TRBJ2-3 and V is TRBV6-5; 7 bases line up with TRBD2. The germline V gene has CDR1 MNHEY and CDR2 SVGAGI. V shed 0 bases, J shed 3 bases, and the junction held 0 bases outside the gene matches. The CDR3 extends over 14 amino acids. The CDR3 bases are TGTGCCAGCAGTTACTCCGGGGGGACAGATACGCAGTATTTT. It is translated as CASSYSGGTDTQYF.

The J gene is TRBJ2-3, the V gene TRBV4-1; TRBD2 agrees at 12 bases. The CDR3 totals 17 residues. Germline V gene sequence: CDR1 MGHRA, CDR2 YSYEKL. The trim removed 4 bases at V and 4 bases at J, leaving 9 bases unmatched. The CDR3 nucleotides are TGCGCCAGCAGCCCCCAGGCTAGCGGGAGGGCGGCAGATACGCAGTATTTT. Translation: CASSPQASGRAADTQYF.

The genes are TRBV7-2 and TRBJ2-3, with D unclear. Trimming left V 5 bases short and J 2 bases short, with 11 bases between. Germline V gene data show CDR1 as SGHTA and CDR2 as FQGNSA. This CDR3 region has 14 residues. The chain's CDR3 is CASSRRWATDTQYF. The CDR3, as DNA: TGTGCCAGCAGCAGAAGGTGGGCCACAGATACGCAGTATTTT.

The chain combines TRBV30 with TRBJ1-5, with D possibly being TRBD1 (5 bases). CDR1 is GTSNPN, CDR2 SVGIG, per germline (reference sequence). The CDR3 is 14 residues long. Trimming cost V 3 bases and J 5 bases, with 14 bases left between them. CDR3 sequence (DNA): TGTGCCTGGAGCGCGGACAACTGGGATCAGCCCCAGCATTTT. It specifies CAWSADNWDQPQHF.

This sequence joins TRBV20-1 and TRBJ1-2, with a possible D match to TRBD1 (5 bases). The CDR3 loop spans 11 amino acids. Germline loops: CDR1 DFQATT, CDR2 SNEGSKA (reference sequence). V was trimmed by 6 bases and J by 8 bases, leaving 13 bases between them. As DNA, the CDR3 is TGCAGTGCCCCACGGGGGATCGGCTACACCTTC. It specifies CSAPRGIGYTF.

Note on this clone: In the same sample, other DNA sequences code for this CDR3. The chain links TRBV30 to TRBJ2-5; a possible D gene is TRBD1 (5 bases). The CDR3 has 11 residues. V dropped 5 bases and J dropped 1 base, with 5 bases sitting between them. CDR1 is GTSNPN and CDR2 is SVGIG in the germline V gene (reference sequence). The CDR3 DNA reads TGTGCCTGGCAGGGCCAAGAGACCCAGTACTTC. It is translated as CAWQGQETQYF.

This chain joins TRBV28 and TRBJ2-3, with TRBD1 identical over 9 bases. This CDR3 is 15 amino acids long. Germline values: CDR1 MDHEN, CDR2 SYDVKM. V lost 10 bases and J lost 5; bases outside the gene matches: 13. This CDR3 is CATHPDRGHRDTQYF. CDR3 DNA sequence: TGTGCCACTCACCCGGACAGGGGCCATAGAGATACGCAGTATTTT.

This clone was picked up a small number of times. This chain uses TRBV18 with TRBJ2-5, with TRBD2 matching 8 bases. V shed 1 base and J 8 bases; nucleotides not matched to a gene: 9. The CDR3 runs 15 residues. The germline V gene has CDR1 KGHSH and CDR2 LQKENI. CDR3 in DNA: TGTGCCAGCTCACCACGACCGGGACTAGACCCAACCCAGTACTTC. Protein sequence: CASSPRPGLDPTQYF.